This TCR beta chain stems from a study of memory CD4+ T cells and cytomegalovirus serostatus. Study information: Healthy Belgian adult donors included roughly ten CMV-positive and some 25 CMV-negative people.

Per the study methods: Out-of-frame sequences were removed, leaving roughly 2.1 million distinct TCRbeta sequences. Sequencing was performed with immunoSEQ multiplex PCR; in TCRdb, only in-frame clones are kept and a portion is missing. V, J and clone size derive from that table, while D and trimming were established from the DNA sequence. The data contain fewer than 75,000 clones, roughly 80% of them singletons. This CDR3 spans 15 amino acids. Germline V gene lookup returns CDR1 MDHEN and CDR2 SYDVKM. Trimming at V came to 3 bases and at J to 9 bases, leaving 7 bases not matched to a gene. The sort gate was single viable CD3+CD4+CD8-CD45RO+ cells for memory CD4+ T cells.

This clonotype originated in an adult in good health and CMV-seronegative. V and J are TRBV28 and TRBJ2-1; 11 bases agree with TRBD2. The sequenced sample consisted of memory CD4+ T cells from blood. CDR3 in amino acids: CASSFYSGRAGEQFF. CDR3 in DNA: TGTGCCAGCAGTTTTTATAGCGGGAGGGCCGGTGAGCAGTTCTTC.